These 25 T cell receptor beta chains originate from one sample sequenced in a study of blood T cell repertoires in COVID-19 (TCRdb year 2020). The method behind the library was the immunoSEQ multiplex PCR assay. The source is immuneACCESS, and TCRdb retained only in-frame sequences with V and J called. Part of the clones is not carried over; for the studies checked, unresolved V genes explain less than half of this, and the remainder is unexplained. Within this sample are some 500,000 clones, with about 89% of them counted one time only. The ten largest account for roughly 7.4% of the sample. Sequencing was performed on peripheral blood. These receptors originate from a woman between 50 and 59 years old with COVID-19, enrolled during active disease.

V is TRBV5-1 and J is TRBJ1-2, with a weak D call TRBD1 (6 bases). Germline lookup yields CDR1 SGHRS and CDR2 YFSETQ. This CDR3 comprises 15 residues. V lost 0 bases, J lost 0 bases, and 9 bases lay in between. The CDR3, as DNA: TGCGCCAGCAGCTTGGGGGGGCTTACTAACTATGGCTACACCTTC. It codes for CASSLGGLTNYGYTF.

This clone was detected only once. The J gene is TRBJ1-1, the V gene TRBV7-9, with TRBD1 matching over 7 bases. This CDR3 has 14 amino acids. V lost 4 bases to trimming and J lost 2 bases; unmatched junction nucleotides: 4. The germline gives CDR1 SEHNR, CDR2 FQNEAQ (reference sequence). CDR3 DNA: TGTGCCAGCAGCTGGGGACAGACCAACACTGAAGCTTTCTTT. It is translated as CASSWGQTNTEAFF.

As to this clone: Other nucleotide sequences in the sample specify the same CDR3. The chain has TRBV9 and TRBJ2-7; possibly TRBD2 for D (6 bases). This CDR3 region has 14 residues. CDR1 is SGDLS and CDR2 is YYNGEE in the germline V gene. The V end was cut by 2 bases, the J end by 1 base, with 10 bases between. CDR3 sequence (DNA): TGTGCCAGCAGCGTCGGGCGGGGTTCCTACGAGCAGTACTTC. Encoded protein: CASSVGRGSYEQYF.

This rearrangement joins TRBV7-9 to TRBJ2-7; D is uncertain. The V and J ends lost 1 base and 1 base respectively, with 8 bases between them. CDR1 is SEHNR, CDR2 FQNEAQ, per germline (reference sequence). The length of the CDR3 is 14 residues. The CDR3 nucleotides are TGTGCCAGCAGCTTAGACCCAGTTTCCTACGAGCAGTACTTC. Protein product: CASSLDPVSYEQYF.

This sequence joins TRBV29-1 and TRBJ1-2; maybe TRBD1 (6 bases). The CDR3 is made up of 14 amino acids. V was pared by 3 bases and J by 9 bases, with 20 bases between. Germline-derived CDR1 and CDR2 are SQVTM and ANQGSEA. The CDR3 protein is CSVEGGAYANRYTF. In DNA, the CDR3 is TGCAGCGTTGAGGGGGGGGCCTACGCTAATCGCTACACCTTC.

The chain is built from TRBV30 and TRBJ1-6; the D is unclear. V shed 3 bases and J shed 14 bases, with 14 bases lying between them. The CDR3 covers 12 residues. Germline V lookup: CDR1 GTSNPN, CDR2 SVGIG (reference sequence). CDR3 sequence (DNA): TGTGCCTGGAGCCTCTCGAGGGCGACCCTCCACTTT. Translating gives CAWSLSRATLHF.

This clone appeared a few times. At the DNA level, this CDR3 is encoded by other sequences in the same sample as well. V gene TRBV20-1 combines with J gene TRBJ1-5; D gene unclear. CDR3 length: 12 amino acids. CDR1 DFQATT and CDR2 SNEGSKA come from the germline V gene (reference sequence). Trimming shortened V by 3 bases and J by 4 bases, and 7 bases separated the two germline ends. This chain's CDR3 is CSASSGNQPQHF. In DNA form, the CDR3 reads TGCAGTGCTAGTTCCGGGAATCAGCCCCAGCATTTT.

The rearrangement joins TRBV6-1 to TRBJ1-1; D remains unclear. This CDR3 is built from 14 residues. CDR1 MNHNS and CDR2 SASEGT come from the germline V gene. Trimming shortened V by 1 base and J by 11 bases, and 17 bases separated the two germline ends. CDR3 amino acids: CASSEGSTAIKAFF. CDR3 nucleotide sequence: TGTGCCAGCAGTGAAGGGAGTACGGCAATCAAGGCTTTCTTT.

This chain uses TRBV28 with TRBJ1-2; D is perhaps TRBD1 (6 bases). V dropped 4 bases and J dropped 4 bases, with 10 bases sitting between them. The CDR3 runs 13 residues. The germline V gene has CDR1 MDHEN and CDR2 SYDVKM. CDR3 in DNA: TGTGCCAGCAGTTCCGGACAGACCTATGGCTACACCTTC. Protein sequence: CASSSGQTYGYTF.

The chain joins TRBV6-5 to TRBJ1-2, with D uncertain. V was trimmed by 6 bases and J by 8 bases, leaving 19 bases between them. The CDR3 loop spans 14 amino acids. In germline, CDR1 is MNHEY, CDR2 SVGAGI. Here the CDR3 reads CASRHSQAFTGYTF. CDR3 nucleotide sequence: TGTGCCAGCAGGCATTCCCAGGCTTTCACAGGCTACACCTTC.

The chain is built from TRBV5-5 and TRBJ2-2; tentatively, D is TRBD2 (5 bases). V gave up 0 bases and J gave up 6 bases, with 12 bases separating them. This CDR3 has 15 amino acids. Germline CDR1 is SGHKS and CDR2 is YYEKEE (reference sequence). This chain's CDR3 is CASSLDPGSSGELFF. The CDR3, as DNA: TGTGCCAGCAGCTTGGATCCGGGGTCGTCCGGGGAGCTGTTTTTT.

This chain joins TRBV19 and TRBJ1-3; no clear D. From germline, CDR1 is LNHDA and CDR2 SQIVND (reference sequence). Trimming shortened V by 5 bases and J by 3 bases, and 14 bases separated the two germline ends. The CDR3 covers 15 residues. The CDR3 nucleotides are TGTGCCAGTAGTCCTACTCATACTGGTGGAAACACCATATATTTT. It translates to CASSPTHTGGNTIYF.

Comment on this clone: The same CDR3 can be traced to other DNA sequences in this sample. The chain couples TRBV3-1 (or the pseudogene TRBV3-2) to TRBJ1-2; D is undetermined. Germline-derived CDR1 and CDR2 are LGHDT and YNNKEL (reference sequence). CDR3 size: 13 residues. Trimming took off 1 base at V and 2 bases at J, with 5 bases between the two ends. This CDR3 is CASSQAGNYGYTF. CDR3 bases: TGTGCCAGCAGCCAAGCGGGGAACTATGGCTACACCTTC.

The rearrangement uses TRBV18 and TRBJ1-2; D unclear. V dropped 3 bases and J dropped 8 bases, with 13 bases sitting between them. This CDR3 has 13 amino acids. CDR1 is KGHSH and CDR2 is LQKENI in the germline V gene. The CDR3 nucleotides are TGTGCCAGCTCACCCACACAAAAGGAGGGCTACACCTTC. Its protein is CASSPTQKEGYTF.

The V call is TRBV28, the J call TRBJ2-5, with 10 bases lining up with TRBD1. The J segment lost 5 bases and the V segment lost 10 bases, leaving 10 bases of the junction unmatched. The CDR3 is made up of 14 amino acids. Germline values: CDR1 MDHEN, CDR2 SYDVKM. CDR3 nucleotides: TGTGCCATCTCTCCCGGGACAGGGGACGAGACCCAGTACTTC. Translated, it gives CAISPGTGDETQYF.

The CDR3 DNA reads TGTGCCAGCAGCCAAGGCCGCGCTTCTGGAAACACCATATATTTT. Translation gives CASSQGRASGNTIYF. The chain combines TRBV3-1 (or the pseudogene TRBV3-2) with TRBJ1-3; no firm D call. This CDR3 has 15 residues. Germline values: CDR1 LGHDT, CDR2 YNNKEL (reference sequence). Deletions cut 1 base from V and 1 base from J, with 8 bases between.

V and J are TRBV5-1 and TRBJ1-3; 10 bases agree with TRBD1. There are 17 residues in the CDR3. The junction had 15 bases not matched to a gene; V was cut back by 4 bases and J by 8 bases. The germline V gene has CDR1 SGHRS and CDR2 YFSETQ. CDR3 sequence reads: CASSPQTGGPRGHTIYF. CDR3 nucleotides: TGCGCCAGCAGCCCCCAGACAGGGGGCCCGCGGGGACACACCATATATTTT.

The genes are TRBV2 and TRBJ2-1; 9 bases align to TRBD2. The germline gives CDR1 SNHLY, CDR2 FYNNEI. With 6 bases clipped from V and 2 bases from J, the junction kept 11 bases outside the gene matches. The CDR3 is made up of 17 amino acids. CDR3 protein: CASRSSGGLDTYNEQFF. CDR3 nucleotide sequence: TGTGCCAGCAGGAGTAGCGGGGGCCTAGACACCTACAATGAGCAGTTCTTC.

The genes are TRBV28 and TRBJ1-1; maybe TRBD1 (5 bases). Trimming took 2 bases from V and 4 from J, leaving 11 bases between them. CDR1 and CDR2 from the germline V gene are MDHEN and SYDVKM. This CDR3 is built from 14 residues. CDR3 nucleotides: TGTGCCAGCAGTTTAGGGGGGGTGAGCACTGAAGCTTTCTTT. Its protein is CASSLGGVSTEAFF. The whole variable domain, remainder taken from reference TRBV28 and TRBJ1-1, is DVKVTQSSRYLVKRTGEKVFLECVQDMDHENMFWYRQDPGLGLRLIYFSYDVKMKEKGDIPEGYSVSREKKERFSLILESASTNQTSMYLCASSLGGVSTEAFFGQGTRLTVV.

In its sample, this clone was seen once. The chain employs TRBV13 and TRBJ2-5, with 8 bases lining up with TRBD1. Trimming removed 2 bases from V and 5 bases from J; junction bases left unmatched: 4. CDR3 length: 14 residues. Germline CDR1 reads PRHDT; CDR2 reads FYEKMQ (reference sequence). The CDR3 region is CASSLRQGLETQYF. CDR3 coding DNA: TGTGCCAGCAGCTTACGACAGGGGTTGGAGACCCAGTACTTC.

This clone was detected once. The gene calls are TRBV13 and TRBJ1-2, with 9 nucleotides matching TRBD1. The CDR3 has 14 residues. Germline V gene lookup returns CDR1 PRHDT and CDR2 FYEKMQ (reference sequence). V lost 5 bases and J lost 8; bases outside the gene matches: 9. The DNA of the CDR3 is TGTGCCAGCAGCCTTAGGGACAGGGAGCGCGGCTACACCTTC. Protein product: CASSLRDRERGYTF.

The V call is TRBV24-1, the J call TRBJ2-5, with D perhaps matching TRBD2 (7 bases). Between the trimmed V and J ends, which lost 6 bases and 4 bases, there was a span of 20 bases. Germline V gene data show CDR1 as KGHDR and CDR2 as SFDVKD. There are 16 residues in the CDR3. The CDR3 DNA sequence: TGTGCCACCAGTAGAGGGGGAGGGTCAGGGCGAGAGACCCAGTACTTC. Its translation: CATSRGGGSGRETQYF.

The rearrangement uses TRBV6-5 and TRBJ1-2, with TRBD1 as a possible D gene (6 bases). The V end was cut by 8 bases, the J end by 3 bases, with 13 bases between. The germline V gene has CDR1 MNHEY and CDR2 SVGAGI. This CDR3 is built from 13 residues. For the CDR3, the DNA is TGTGCCAGCGGGAGGGGGACGGACTATGGCTACACCTTC. Translation gives CASGRGTDYGYTF.

The chain links TRBV6-5 to TRBJ1-2; D unclear. The germline V gene encodes CDR1 MNHEY and CDR2 SVGAGI. The V end lost 5 bases, the J end lost 7 bases, and 17 bases lay between the germline ends. The CDR3 extends over 14 amino acids. The CDR3 sequence is CASSLDDITGGYTF. The CDR3 coding sequence is TGTGCCAGCAGTCTAGATGATATAACGGGTGGCTACACCTTC.

The rearrangement joins TRBV28 to TRBJ2-1, with unresolved D. Germline V gene sequence: CDR1 MDHEN, CDR2 SYDVKM. The CDR3 runs to 12 residues. The ends were cut back, 6 bases at V and 15 bases at J, with 18 bases in the middle. CDR3 DNA: TGTGCCAGCAGCCTAGGAGCGTACAAAGGGTTCTTC. Amino acid sequence: CASSLGAYKGFF.